This entry is about one T cell receptor (beta chain). What it binds is not known. This specimen comes from a study of PD-1 blockade in classical Hodgkin lymphoma. TCRdb's table, derived via immunoSEQ multiplex PCR, lists solely in-frame clones and lacks some. Here the sample spans about 92,000 clones, approximately 83% being singletons. Specified time point: cycle 4 day 1 (C4D1), after 5 to 7 weeks of nivolumab. Each and every patient relapsed after autologous stem cell transplantation, and patients got differing brentuximab vedotin exposure. Study results and limitations: By C4D1, CD4+ diversity increased significantly, especially in complete responders.

The CDR3 runs 11 residues. V was clipped by 6 bases and J by 1 base, with 1 base between them. CDR1 is MDHEN, CDR2 SYDVKM, per germline. This receptor was taken from a human donor with classical Hodgkin lymphoma. This specimen was peripheral blood mononuclear cells (PBMCs), taken before the fourth cycle of nivolumab. The genes are TRBV28 and TRBJ1-5; D unresolved. CDR3 sequence reads: CASRSNQPQHF. The CDR3, as DNA: TGTGCCAGCAGGAGCAATCAGCCCCAGCATTTT.